These T cell receptor beta chains were read from a single sample in a study of vaccination and CD4 T cells after COVID-19. MiXCR, run by TCRdb on the PCR reads, gives a single entry per CDR3 protein. The table has 10,000 to 15,000 distinct CDR3 sequences, approximately 60% seen once. No antigen has been identified for these receptors. The sequencing sample was made of CD4+ T cells from blood, cultured in vitro. Receptors were obtained from a human donor who had recovered from COVID-19. Both conserved end residues are part of each CDR3. A D gene is named only where the DNA matches it firmly. Size tells how often a clone was seen (once, few, many) or the class of an expanded clone, and some rows leave it out.

J gene	D gene	clone size	V gene	CDR3 DNA	CDR3 protein
TRBJ1-1	TRBD1	-	TRBV6-5	TGTGCCAGCAGTTACTCTTTCATTGACAGGGTGGGCACTGAAGCTTTCTTT	CASSYSFIDRVGTEAFF
TRBJ1-5	-	once	TRBV30	TGTGCCTGGAGTTCCTCCGGGACAATAAATCAGCCCCAGCATTTT	CAWSSSGTINQPQHF
TRBJ1-6	-	few	TRBV20-1	TGCAGTGTTGAGGCCGACATAAAGTCACCCCTCCACTTT	CSVEADIKSPLHF
TRBJ2-3	TRBD2	-	TRBV20-1	TGCAGTGCTGAGGCTAGCGGGCAGCGCACAGATACGCAGTATTTT	CSAEASGQRTDTQYF
TRBJ1-6	TRBD1	once	TRBV7-2	TGTGCCAGCAGCACAGGGGACAGGGGGTTCAGTTCATCCCTCCACTTT	CASSTGDRGFSSSLHF
TRBJ2-3	TRBD2	-	TRBV6-1	TGTGCCAGCAGTCAGCGGGAAGGGGATACGCAGTATTTT	CASSQREGDTQYF
TRBJ2-2	TRBD1	-	TRBV12-3/TRBV12-4	TGTGCCAGCATCAGAATTGGGACAGGGACGACCGGGGAGCTGTTTTTT	CASIRIGTGTTGELFF
TRBJ2-2	-	-	TRBV7-2	TGTGCCAGCAGGCAAGAGGGCACCGGGGAGCTGTTTTTT	CASRQEGTGELFF
TRBJ2-5	TRBD1	-	TRBV5-3	TGTGCCAGCAGCTTGAGGGACAGCCTCGGAACCCAGTACTTC	CASSLRDSLGTQYF
TRBJ2-5	-	-	TRBV20-1	TGCAGTGCTAGAGCGAGCATCGTGGAGACCCAGTACTTC	CSARASIVETQYF
TRBJ2-7	TRBD2	-	TRBV20-1	TGCAGTGCCTTCCCCACTAGCGGGGGCTACGAGCAGTACTTC	CSAFPTSGGYEQYF
TRBJ2-3	TRBD2	-	TRBV5-1	TGCGCCAGTATGATCGGGGGGTTCACAGATACGCAGTATTTT	CASMIGGFTDTQYF
TRBJ2-7	TRBD2	-	TRBV5-4	TGTGCCAGCAGCTTCGGACTAGCGGAAACCTACGAGCAGTACTTC	CASSFGLAETYEQYF
TRBJ2-3	-	-	TRBV7-9	TGTGCCAGCAGCTTAGTAAGCGGACAGATCACAGATACGCAGTATTTT	CASSLVSGQITDTQYF
TRBJ2-7	-	-	TRBV7-2	TGTGCCAGCAGCTTAGCCCGGGACTACGAGCAGTACTTC	CASSLARDYEQYF
TRBJ2-2	-	few	TRBV20-1	TGCAGTGCTAGACCAGGGGACTACACCGGGGAGCTGTTTTTT	CSARPGDYTGELFF
TRBJ1-1	-	few	TRBV19	TGTGCCAGTAGTACGACGGGGAACACTGAAGCTTTCTTT	CASSTTGNTEAFF
TRBJ1-2	TRBD1	-	TRBV15	TGTGCCACCAGCAGAGTCCCCTGGACAGGCCAAGCTAACTATGGCTACACCTTC	CATSRVPWTGQANYGYTF
TRBJ2-5	TRBD2	few	TRBV20-1	TGCAGTGCCATCCCCTTCGGAGCGGGAGTTGGGGAGACCCAGTACTTC	CSAIPFGAGVGETQYF
TRBJ2-2	-	-	TRBV20-1	TGCAGTGCTAGAGATAGTGGGCAGGGCCACGTCGGGGAGCTGTTTTTT	CSARDSGQGHVGELFF
TRBJ2-7	-	once	TRBV6-5	TGTGCCAGCAGTTACCGGGAAAGCTCCTACGAGCAGTACTTC	CASSYRESSYEQYF
TRBJ2-3	-	-	TRBV25-1	TGTGCCAGCAGTGAATGGGAAACAGCTACGCAGTATTTT	CASSEWETATQYF
TRBJ1-5	TRBD1	-	TRBV2	TGTGCCAGCACCCCCAGAAGGGACAGGAATAGCAATCAGCCCCAGCATTTT	CASTPRRDRNSNQPQHF
TRBJ2-7	TRBD2	-	TRBV6-2/TRBV6-3	TGTGCCAGCAGGGCGGTAGCGGGAGGATTCTACGAGCAGTACTTC	CASRAVAGGFYEQYF
TRBJ2-7	-	-	TRBV6-4	TGTGCCAGCAGTGACTCGTTCCGGGACTGCCTCTCCTACGAGCAGTACTTC	CASSDSFRDCLSYEQYF
TRBJ2-1	TRBD1	-	TRBV19	TGTGCCAGTAGTACCTACAGGGGCGGCTCCTACAATGAGCAGTTCTTC	CASSTYRGGSYNEQFF